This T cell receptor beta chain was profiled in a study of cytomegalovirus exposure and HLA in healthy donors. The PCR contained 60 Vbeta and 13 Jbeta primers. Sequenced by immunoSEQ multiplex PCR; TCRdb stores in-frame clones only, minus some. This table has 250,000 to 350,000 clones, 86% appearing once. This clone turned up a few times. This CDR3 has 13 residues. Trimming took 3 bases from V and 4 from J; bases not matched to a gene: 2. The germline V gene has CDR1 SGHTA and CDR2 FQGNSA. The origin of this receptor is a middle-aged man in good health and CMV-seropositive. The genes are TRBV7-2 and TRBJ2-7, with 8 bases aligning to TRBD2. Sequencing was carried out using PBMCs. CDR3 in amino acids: CASSFSGEYEQYF. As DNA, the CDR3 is TGTGCCAGCAGCTTTAGCGGGGAATACGAGCAGTACTTC.